The present T cell receptor beta chain was sequenced within a study of blood T cell repertoires in COVID-19 (dated by TCRdb to 2019 to 2021). As for the study more broadly: The collaborator samples originated in the United States, Italy and Spain and spanned the acute and convalescent phases of COVID-19. The prospective study material was composed of cDNA or gDNA derived from T cells, B-cell-depleted T cells, or PBMCs. Subjects who had been exposed to COVID-19, were actively infected with it, or had recovered from it provided the deeply sampled blood TCRbeta repertoires that made up the dataset. A freely available public database, intended as a resource for researchers studying the immune response to SARS-CoV-2, is where the repertoires were released. The samples were drawn from the first 160 participants of the ongoing ImmuneRACE study and from 1,200 or so subjects provided by 6 global collaborators. Sample metadata almost always included a de-identified subject ID, COVID-19 status, age in years and sex. Where available, HLA class I and class II types were taken from metadata supplied by the sample provider and were not determined by assay-based typing.

The immunoSEQ Assay, a bias-controlled multiplex PCR, was used to amplify TCRbeta CDR3 regions from genomic DNA. Per the authors' processing: The number of nucleated cells in each sample was estimated by amplification of reference gene primers within the assay. Sequence reads were collapsed and filtered to measure the absolute abundance of every unique TCRbeta CDR3 rearrangement. For each sample, productive Simpson clonality was calculated by taking the square root of Simpson's diversity index across productive rearrangements. As stored in TCRdb, this immuneACCESS dataset retains in-frame rearrangements with V and J assigned. A fraction of the clones does not appear; measured against another copy, unresolved V genes explain less than half of the discrepancy, and the remainder lacks a known reason. The V and J calls and clone size are taken from that table; D and trimming were inferred from the DNA. This sample has 85,000 to 120,000 clones in its table, and 70% to 80% of those were observed once. The ten largest account for 9.5% to 10% of the sample.

Results the study describes overall, beyond this receptor: The quantity of clinical and demographic metadata differed by source and by participant and was supplied without curation.

Collaborating institutions collected whole blood in K2EDTA tubes following their own protocols. For TCRbeta analysis, collaborators shipped samples in one of three forms: frozen whole blood, isolated PBMCs, or DNA extracted from either of those sample types. CDR1 and CDR2, per the germline V gene, are KGHDR and SFDVKD. The CDR3 goes from the cysteine to the phenylalanine over 14 residues. Only CDR3 DNA is held: 42 bases, read in frame from base 1. V and J lose 0 bases and 5 bases, and a span of 7 bases separates them. Of note for this clone: The clone's antigen remains unknown. No much larger clone is present one base from it, and per-base qualities are unavailable.

The specimen sequenced was peripheral blood. The rearrangement joined TRBV24-1 to TRBJ2-1, with TRBD2 perhaps the D gene, on 5 matching bases. The clonotype was recovered from a man in his sixties with active or convalescent COVID-19. The DNA sequence reads TGTGCCACCAGTGATTTGGGACTTAACAATGAGCAGTTCTTC. The encoded protein is CATSDLGLNNEQFF.